The 28 T cell receptor beta chains presented below share a single source sample, sequenced in a study of cytomegalovirus exposure and HLA in healthy donors. Amplification used 60 Vbeta primers and 13 Jbeta primers. Measured with immunoSEQ multiplex PCR; TCRdb has only the in-frame clones, and not every one. The data contain under 200,000 clones, around 80% of them seen just once; the ten biggest clones take up about 2.2%. The sequenced material came from PBMCs. The receptors here all came from a male donor in good health and CMV-seronegative.

V usage is TRBV5-1 and J usage is TRBJ2-3; 9 bases are a match to TRBD1. This CDR3 is 16 amino acids long. V shed 2 bases and J 8 bases; nucleotides not matched to a gene: 12. Germline CDR1 and CDR2: SGHRS and YFSETQ. The CDR3 is CASSLFTGGVAITQYF. The CDR3 DNA is TGCGCCAGCAGCTTATTTACAGGGGGCGTAGCGATTACGCAGTATTTT.

The gene calls are TRBV2 and TRBJ1-1, with D unclear. V gave up 6 bases and J gave up 5 bases, with 13 bases separating them. CDR1 is SNHLY, CDR2 FYNNEI, per germline. The CDR3 is 13 residues long. This chain's CDR3 is CASSALRETEAFF. The CDR3 DNA is TGTGCCAGCAGCGCCCTTCGCGAGACTGAAGCTTTCTTT.

The rearrangement links TRBV9 to TRBJ2-2; tentatively, D is TRBD2 (6 bases). Per germline, CDR1 SGDLS and CDR2 YYNGEE. This CDR3 comprises 16 residues. V was clipped by 0 bases and J by 2 bases, with 11 bases between them. The CDR3: CASSVAGGANTGELFF. In nucleotides, the CDR3 is TGTGCCAGCAGCGTAGCTGGCGGGGCAAACACCGGGGAGCTGTTTTTT.

This sequence joins TRBV6-1 and TRBJ1-5; D not resolved. Germline CDR1 MNHNS, CDR2 SASEGT. The V end lost 4 bases, the J end lost 4 bases, and 14 bases lay between the germline ends. There are 15 residues in the CDR3. The CDR3 loop reads CASSVLSIANQPQHF. The CDR3 nucleotides read TGTGCCAGCAGTGTCCTCTCGATAGCAAATCAGCCCCAGCATTTT.

Details on this clone: The sample contains more than one DNA sequence encoding this CDR3. This chain joins TRBV9 and TRBJ1-1; D gene unclear. Trimming took off 0 bases at V and 5 bases at J, with 11 bases between the two ends. The CDR3 has 14 amino acids. The germline V gene encodes CDR1 SGDLS and CDR2 YYNGEE. This CDR3 reads CASSVEPTKTEAFF. CDR3 sequence (DNA): TGTGCCAGCAGCGTAGAGCCAACGAAAACTGAAGCTTTCTTT.

V and J are TRBV21-1 and TRBJ1-1. TRBV21-1 corresponds to a pseudogene. The CDR3 extends over 15 amino acids. CDR3 nucleotide sequence: TGTGCCAGCAGCAAAGAGGAAGAGGGGAACACTGAAGCTTTCTTT. Translating it yields CASSKEEEGNTEAFF.

The chain couples TRBV19 to TRBJ1-3; TRBD1 might be the D (5 bases). The germline CDR1 and CDR2 sequences are LNHDA and SQIVND (reference sequence). The length of the CDR3 is 15 residues. Trimming took off 8 bases at V and 0 bases at J, with 14 bases between the two ends. CDR3 loop: CASGLSGNSGNTIYF. As DNA, the CDR3 is TGTGCCAGTGGACTATCAGGGAACTCTGGAAACACCATATATTTT.

CDR3 sequence reads: CASSPGTGGYGYTF. As DNA, the CDR3 is TGTGCCAGCAGCCCGGGGACAGGGGGTTATGGCTACACCTTC. The chain employs TRBV5-4 and TRBJ1-2; 11 nucleotides align to TRBD1. This CDR3 has 14 amino acids. Germline trimming cut 4 bases from V and 5 bases from J; bases unmatched to any gene: 4. Germline V gene sequence: CDR1 SGHNT, CDR2 YYREEE (reference sequence). The variable domain in full, completed from reference TRBV5-4 and TRBJ1-2, reads ETGVTQSPTHLIKTRGQQVTLRCSSQSGHNTVSWYQQALGQGPQFIFQYYREEENGRGNFPPRFSGLQFPNYSSELNVNALELDDSALYLCASSPGTGGYGYTFGSGTRLTVV.

The sample holds a few counts of this clone. The rearrangement links TRBV19 to TRBJ1-3; D is unresolved. V gave up 3 bases and J gave up 0 bases, with 12 bases separating them. The V gene's germline CDR1 is LNHDA and CDR2 SQIVND (reference sequence). The CDR3 runs to 16 residues. CDR3 residues: CASSINLGSSGNTIYF. CDR3 DNA: TGTGCCAGTAGTATTAATCTGGGGAGCTCTGGAAACACCATATATTTT.

This clone was detected a few times. The rearrangement uses TRBV15 and TRBJ2-2, with TRBD2 matching over 13 bases. The V and J ends lost 2 bases and 7 bases, in that order; junction bases with no gene match: 7. The germline V gene has CDR1 LNHNV and CDR2 YYDKDF (reference sequence). The CDR3 contains 17 residues. CDR3 residues: CATSRTSGGAGVGELFF. Written as DNA, the CDR3 is TGTGCCACCAGCAGAACTAGCGGGGGGGCTGGTGTCGGGGAGCTGTTTTTT.

This clone was detected only once. The V and J genes are TRBV19 and TRBJ2-3; no firm D call. There are 13 residues in the CDR3. Germline values: CDR1 LNHDA, CDR2 SQIVND (reference sequence). Trimming cost V 5 bases and J 4 bases, with 10 bases left between them. The CDR3, as DNA: TGTGCCAGTAGTTTGCTAGAACCAGATACGCAGTATTTT. Amino acid sequence: CASSLLEPDTQYF.

J is TRBJ1-1 and V is TRBV25-1; TRBD1 might be the D (6 bases). The CDR3 is 15 amino acids. CDR1 is MGHDK and CDR2 is SYGVNS in the germline V gene. Deletions cut 1 base from V and 3 bases from J, with 12 bases between. The CDR3 coding sequence is TGTGCCAGCAGTGAATTGGGGGGGCAGTACACTGAAGCTTTCTTT. Translating gives CASSELGGQYTEAFF. Full variable domain (rest looked up from reference TRBV25-1 and TRBJ1-1): EADIYQTPRYLVIGTGKKITLECSQTMGHDKMYWYQQDPGMELHLIHYSYGVNSTEKGDLSSESTVSRIRTEHFPLTLESARPSHTSQYLCASSELGGQYTEAFFGQGTRLTVV.

The chain joins TRBV30 to TRBJ2-2, with D possibly being TRBD2 (6 bases). The CDR3 contains 14 residues. Germline assignment: CDR1 GTSNPN and CDR2 SVGIG (reference sequence). Trimming took off 4 bases at V and 1 base at J, with 10 bases between the two ends. The CDR3 sequence: CAWKKGLNTGELFF. The DNA of the CDR3 is TGTGCCTGGAAAAAGGGACTGAACACCGGGGAGCTGTTTTTT.

The chain employs TRBV5-5 and TRBJ2-5; D gene ambiguous. The ends were cut back, 0 bases at V and 2 bases at J, with 14 bases in the middle. This CDR3 is 16 amino acids long. Per the germline V gene, CDR1 is SGHKS and CDR2 is YYEKEE (reference sequence). This CDR3 is CASSLASIGAQETQYF. The DNA of the CDR3 is TGTGCCAGCAGCTTGGCCTCAATAGGAGCACAAGAGACCCAGTACTTC.

The V call is TRBV27, the J call TRBJ2-3, with D unresolved. The germline gives CDR1 MNHEY, CDR2 SMNVEV (reference sequence). V was shortened by 4 bases and J by 2 bases, with 16 bases between the two germline ends. This CDR3 spans 16 amino acids. The CDR3 nucleotides read TGTGCCAGCAGTTCATACCTATCCTCCTTCACAGATACGCAGTATTTT. Its protein product is CASSSYLSSFTDTQYF.

This chain uses TRBV5-1 with TRBJ2-1; 7 nucleotides match TRBD2. This CDR3 has 15 residues. From germline, CDR1 is SGHRS and CDR2 YFSETQ. The junction had 4 bases not matched to a gene; V was cut back by 0 bases and J by 4 bases. CDR3 sequence (DNA): TGCGCCAGCAGCTTGGCTCTAGCGGAGTACAATGAGCAGTTCTTC. It specifies CASSLALAEYNEQFF.

The chain joins TRBV6-1 to TRBJ2-7, with D possibly being TRBD1 (5 bases). Germline loops: CDR1 MNHNS, CDR2 SASEGT. The CDR3 has 16 amino acids. Trimming removed 2 bases from V and 0 bases from J, with 14 bases in between. The CDR3 is CASSEWVGPSSYEQYF. The DNA of the CDR3 is TGTGCCAGCAGTGAATGGGTGGGGCCGAGCTCCTACGAGCAGTACTTC.

This CDR3 is CASSPREKLFF. Written as DNA, the CDR3 is TGTGCCAGCAGCCCTAGGGAAAAACTGTTTTTT. This chain joins TRBV16 and TRBJ1-4; D is uncertain. V lost 4 bases, J lost 8 bases, and 5 bases lay in between. Germline lookup yields CDR1 KGHSY and CDR2 FQNENV. This CDR3 comprises 11 residues.

The chain couples TRBV6-1 to TRBJ2-2; TRBD2 is a possible D gene (5 bases). Germline loops: CDR1 MNHNS, CDR2 SASEGT. V was pared by 3 bases and J by 0 bases, with 11 bases between. The CDR3 length is 16 residues. In DNA form, the CDR3 reads TGTGCCAGCAGTGACGGGAAGTCAGCGAACACCGGGGAGCTGTTTTTT. This gives the protein CASSDGKSANTGELFF.

This chain links TRBV5-4 with TRBJ1-1, with D unclear. The CDR3 has 17 residues. Germline V gene sequence: CDR1 SGHNT, CDR2 YYREEE (reference sequence). The V end was cut by 0 bases, the J end by 0 bases, with 15 bases between. CDR3: CASSLDGDSRLNTEAFF. The CDR3 DNA is TGTGCCAGCAGCTTGGACGGGGATTCGAGGTTGAACACTGAAGCTTTCTTT.

This clone came up a few times. CDR3 bases: TGTGCCAGCAGCGGCAGGGAGGGGAATTCACCCCTCCACTTT. Amino acids: CASSGREGNSPLHF. This chain uses TRBV9 with TRBJ1-6, with a possible D match to TRBD1 (5 bases). Trimming shortened V by 3 bases and J by 7 bases, and 11 bases separated the two germline ends. The CDR3 loop spans 14 amino acids. Germline assignment: CDR1 SGDLS and CDR2 YYNGEE.

This clone was found once. This chain links TRBV7-6 with TRBJ2-3; 8 bases are shared with TRBD2. Unmatched junction bases numbered 12, after V lost 4 bases and J lost 6 bases. Looked up from germline, CDR1 is SGHVS and CDR2 is FNYEAQ. The CDR3 contains 16 residues. The CDR3 DNA is TGTGCCAGCAGCTCAGGACTAGCTGGGTCTTCGGATACGCAGTATTTT. This codes for CASSSGLAGSSDTQYF.

The rearrangement joins TRBV6-1 to TRBJ1-5; D ambiguous. In germline, CDR1 is MNHNS, CDR2 SASEGT. Trimming stripped 7 bases from V and 11 bases from J, with 18 bases between. The CDR3 totals 13 residues. DNA for the CDR3: TGTGCCAGCAAGATCTCGGGGTACCTAACCCAGCATTTT. Translating it yields CASKISGYLTQHF.

DNA for the CDR3: TGCGCCAGCAGGCGGGACAGGGGGGAGACCCAGTACTTC. Its translation is CASRRDRGETQYF. The chain joins TRBV5-1 to TRBJ2-5; 11 nucleotides line up with TRBD1. Germline values: CDR1 SGHRS, CDR2 YFSETQ. V shed 5 bases and J 5 bases; nucleotides not matched to a gene: 2. The CDR3 runs to 13 residues. Based on the CDR3 plus reference TRBV5-1 and TRBJ2-5, the full variable domain is KAGVTQTPRYLIKTRGQQVTLSCSPISGHRSVSWYQQTPGQGLQFLFEYFSETQRNKGNFPGRFSGRQFSNSRSEMNVSTLELGDSALYLCASRRDRGETQYFGPGTRLLVL.

This clone turned up a few times. The chain recombines TRBV7-2 with TRBJ1-3; D may be TRBD1 (5 bases). CDR1 is SGHTA and CDR2 is FQGNSA in the germline V gene. Trimming shortened V by 7 bases and J by 7 bases, and 14 bases separated the two germline ends. CDR3 length: 13 amino acids. CDR3 region: CASTPGGGNTIYF. As DNA, the CDR3 is TGTGCCAGCACCCCGGGCGGGGGGAACACCATATATTTT.

This clone was counted a single time. V and J are TRBV6-5 and TRBJ1-2; perhaps TRBD1 as D (6 bases). The CDR3 runs 14 residues. Looked up from germline, CDR1 is MNHEY and CDR2 is SVGAGI. The germline V and J ends were trimmed by 6 bases and 1 base, with 12 bases remaining between them. CDR3 in DNA: TGTGCCAGCAGGCGGGGGCGCCTTAACTATGGCTACACCTTC. It translates to CASRRGRLNYGYTF.

The chain couples TRBV5-1 to TRBJ2-2; 12 bases are shared with TRBD2. Germline-derived CDR1 and CDR2 are SGHRS and YFSETQ. This CDR3 comprises 18 residues. With V trimmed by 0 bases and J by 4 bases, 7 bases remained unmatched. The CDR3: CASSLAGTSGPFTGELFF. DNA of the CDR3: TGCGCCAGCAGCTTGGCGGGGACTAGCGGGCCCTTCACCGGGGAGCTGTTTTTT. Drawing the rest from reference TRBV5-1 and TRBJ2-2, the complete variable domain is KAGVTQTPRYLIKTRGQQVTLSCSPISGHRSVSWYQQTPGQGLQFLFEYFSETQRNKGNFPGRFSGRQFSNSRSEMNVSTLELGDSALYLCASSLAGTSGPFTGELFFGEGSRLTVL.

This clone was detected only once. The DNA of the CDR3 is TGCGCCAGCAGCCATACGAGACAGGGAGTCGGGGAGCTGTTTTTT. It yields the protein CASSHTRQGVGELFF. This chain uses TRBV4-3 with TRBJ2-2, with 7 bases aligning to TRBD1. Germline V gene lookup returns CDR1 LGHNA and CDR2 YSLEER. V lost 3 bases, J lost 7 bases, and 8 bases stayed unmatched. The CDR3 has 15 residues.